Each of the 9 T cell receptor beta chains below was sequenced from the same sample in a study of T cells expressing NK-cell markers (dated by TCRdb to the early 2020s). Library preparation employed 5' RACE. The instrument was an Illumina HiSeq 2000. Once TCRdb had reprocessed the reads, it stored one entry per CDR3 protein sequence and supplied no DNA. This sample's table lists about 430,000 distinct CDR3 sequences. Roughly 1.4% of the sample belongs to the ten largest clones. The sequenced sample consisted of blood T cells: a sorted CD56 or NKG2C T cell subset, CD4+ or CD8+ T cells, or bulk PBMC T cells (not recorded which). Receptor source: a woman aged 45-65 years in good health. Donor details come from another sample of the same person, matched by shared clones.

The rearrangement uses TRBV6-5 and TRBJ1-2. The CDR3 loop spans 13 amino acids. CDR1 and CDR2 from the germline V gene are MNHEY and SVGAGI. CDR3 sequence: CASSYTGRSGYTF.

V and J are TRBV29-1 and TRBJ2-3; TCRdb's assignment of TRBD1 cannot be checked, as there is no DNA. The CDR3 has 13 amino acids. CDR1 and CDR2 (germline): SQVTM, ANQGSEA. This CDR3 reads CSVLLSLRGTQYF.

The gene calls are TRBV19 and TRBJ1-5; TCRdb returns TRBD1, unconfirmable since there is no DNA. Germline CDR1 is LNHDA and CDR2 is SQIVND (reference sequence). The CDR3 contains 15 residues. The CDR3: CASSWSGQGFQPQHF.

This chain links TRBV6-5 with TRBJ2-2; the D call of TRBD1 rests on TCRdb alone, since no DNA is present to check it. The length of the CDR3 is 15 residues. The germline V gene encodes CDR1 MNHEY and CDR2 SVGAGI. CDR3 loop: CASKLEGRGTGELFF.

The chain carries TRBV9 and TRBJ1-5. CDR1 and CDR2 from the germline V gene are SGDLS and YYNGEE. The CDR3 runs 14 residues. The CDR3 reads CASSVGVSNQPQHF.

The V and J genes are TRBV5-1 and TRBJ2-5; checking the TCRdb D call of TRBD1 is not possible without DNA. The CDR3 has 16 amino acids. Germline loops: CDR1 SGHRS, CDR2 YFSETQ. The CDR3 is CASSSHGQNPMETQYF.

This chain uses TRBV6-2 or TRBV6-3 with TRBJ2-1; TCRdb calls TRBD1, which cannot be checked without DNA. The CDR3 consists of 15 residues. In germline, CDR1 is MNHEY, CDR2 SVGEGT. The CDR3 sequence is CASSYLDWGGNEQFF.

V usage is TRBV3-1 and J usage is TRBJ2-2; TCRdb reports TRBD2, a call that lacks DNA to check it against. The CDR3 has 16 residues. The germline gives CDR1 LGHDT, CDR2 YNNKEL (reference sequence). The CDR3 loop is CASSQGLAGVSGELFF.

The chain employs TRBV5-1 and TRBJ2-3; the D call from TCRdb, TRBD1, cannot be confirmed without DNA. The CDR3 has 13 residues. Germline CDR1 is SGHRS and CDR2 is YFSETQ. This chain's CDR3 is CASSPTAGTTQYF.